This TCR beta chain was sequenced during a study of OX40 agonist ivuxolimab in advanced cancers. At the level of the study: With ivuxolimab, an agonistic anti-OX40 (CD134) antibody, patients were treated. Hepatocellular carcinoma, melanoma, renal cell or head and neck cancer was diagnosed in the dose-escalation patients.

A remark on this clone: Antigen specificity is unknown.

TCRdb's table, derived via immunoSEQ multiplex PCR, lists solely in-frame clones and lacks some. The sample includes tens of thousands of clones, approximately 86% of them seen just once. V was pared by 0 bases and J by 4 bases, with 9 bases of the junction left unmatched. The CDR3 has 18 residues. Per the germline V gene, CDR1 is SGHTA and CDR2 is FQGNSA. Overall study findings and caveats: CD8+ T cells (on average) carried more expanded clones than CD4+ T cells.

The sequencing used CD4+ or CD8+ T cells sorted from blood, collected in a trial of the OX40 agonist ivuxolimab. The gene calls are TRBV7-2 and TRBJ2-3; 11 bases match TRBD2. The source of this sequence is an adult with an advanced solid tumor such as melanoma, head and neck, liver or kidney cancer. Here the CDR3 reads CASSLALASGGLADTQYF. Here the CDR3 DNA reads TGTGCCAGCAGCTTAGCGCTGGCTAGCGGGGGGTTGGCAGATACGCAGTATTTT.